A selection of T cell receptor beta chains follows, all from one sample in a study of Tregs in tolerant kidney transplant recipients. Libraries were prepared by immunoSEQ multiplex PCR; TCRdb keeps only in-frame clonotypes and omits some of them. The data contain approximately 45,000 clones, nearly 97% of them seen just once; the ten biggest clones take up 0.37%. The antigens these receptors bind are not known. Sequenced input: Tregs from blood cultured with allogeneic cells. The source is a human donor in good health. CDR3s include the opening cysteine and the closing phenylalanine or tryptophan. D genes are given only for firm matches. Some rows mark clone size as missing; the rest say once, few, many or name a class of expanded clone.

D | size | J | V | CDR3 | DNA
NA | few | TRBJ1-2 | TRBV2 | CASSDREREMPGNYGYTF | TGTGCCAGCAGTGATCGGGAGCGTGAGATGCCGGGGAACTATGGCTACACCTTC
NA | NA | TRBJ2-3 | TRBV10-3 | CAISESSVPGTDTQYF | TGTGCCATCAGTGAGTCCTCCGTCCCGGGCACAGATACGCAGTATTTT
TRBD1 | NA | TRBJ1-4 | TRBV5-1 | CASRGTGGEKLFF | TGCGCCAGCAGAGGGACAGGTGGTGAAAAACTGTTTTTT
NA | NA | TRBJ2-7 | TRBV5-6 | CASSLASGTYEQYF | TGTGCCAGCAGCTTGGCCTCAGGGACCTACGAGCAGTACTTC
TRBD2 | NA | TRBJ2-1 | TRBV19 | CASSIVGLAGPEQFF | TGTGCCAGTAGTATAGTCGGACTAGCGGGGCCCGAGCAGTTCTTC
TRBD1 | NA | TRBJ2-7 | TRBV11-3 | CASSPGQGESYEQYF | TGTGCCAGCAGCCCCGGACAGGGTGAGTCCTACGAGCAGTACTTC
TRBD2 | NA | TRBJ2-1 | TRBV6-6 | CASSYLSSGSNEQFF | TGTGCCAGCAGTTACCTGTCTAGCGGGAGTAATGAGCAGTTCTTC
NA | NA | TRBJ2-5 | TRBV7-2 | CASPPPDGGAGTQYF | TGTGCCAGCCCCCCCCCGGACGGAGGAGCCGGGACCCAGTACTTC
NA | NA | TRBJ2-1 | TRBV29-1 | CSAGLSYYNEQFF | TGCAGCGCCGGACTGAGTTACTACAATGAGCAGTTCTTC
TRBD1 | NA | TRBJ2-7 | TRBV13 | CASSLRGLTYEQYF | TGTGCCAGCAGCTTAAGGGGGCTTACCTACGAGCAGTACTTC
TRBD1 | NA | TRBJ1-2 | TRBV18 | CASSPLTGANGYTF | TGTGCCAGCTCACCCTTGACAGGGGCGAATGGCTACACCTTC
NA | NA | TRBJ2-7 | TRBV5-1 | CASSLDPGGGYEQYF | TGCGCCAGCAGCTTGGATCCTGGGGGCGGGTACGAGCAGTACTTC
NA | NA | TRBJ2-5 | TRBV5-5 | CASSFLSGTARETQYF | TGTGCCAGCAGCTTCCTGTCCGGGACGGCAAGGGAGACCCAGTACTTC
NA | NA | TRBJ1-2 | TRBV2 | CASSDGTATNYGYTF | TGTGCCAGCAGCGACGGGACGGCAACTAACTATGGCTACACCTTC
NA | NA | TRBJ2-5 | TRBV14 | CASSHGNYFGDQETQYF | TGTGCCAGCAGCCATGGTAACTACTTTGGGGACCAAGAGACCCAGTACTTC
NA | NA | TRBJ1-1 | TRBV5-1 | CASSWTGQNTEAFF | TGCGCCAGCAGCTGGACGGGACAGAACACTGAAGCTTTCTTT
NA | NA | TRBJ1-2 | TRBV2 | CASSITGTEGYTF | TGTGCCAGCAGTATAACAGGGACGGAAGGCTACACCTTC
NA | NA | TRBJ2-3 | TRBV7-9 | CASSTSRGIGADTQYF | TGTGCCAGCAGCACCTCTAGGGGGATAGGGGCAGATACGCAGTATTTT
TRBD1 | NA | TRBJ2-7 | TRBV5-1 | CASSLSGTGTEQYF | TGCGCCAGCAGCTTGTCCGGGACAGGGACCGAGCAGTACTTC
NA | NA | TRBJ2-7 | TRBV6-6 | CASSYSIGNEQYF | TGTGCCAGCAGTTACTCGATCGGGAACGAGCAGTACTTC
NA | NA | TRBJ2-2 | TRBV5-1 | CASKPTGTFNTGELFF | TGCGCCAGCAAGCCTACCGGGACATTTAACACCGGGGAGCTGTTTTTT
TRBD1 | NA | TRBJ1-4 | TRBV4-1 | CASSPRTGGTTNEKLFF | TGCGCCAGCAGCCCTCGGACAGGGGGGACAACTAATGAAAAACTGTTTTTT
NA | NA | TRBJ1-2 | TRBV6-1 | CASTRFGAEGYTF | TGTGCCAGCACCCGTTTTGGTGCTGAGGGCTACACCTTC
TRBD1 | once | TRBJ1-4 | TRBV19 | CASSITGQNEKLFF | TGTGCCAGTAGTATAACGGGACAGAATGAAAAACTGTTTTTT
TRBD1 | NA | TRBJ2-2 | TRBV5-1 | CASSRWTGATGELFF | TGCGCCAGCAGCCGATGGACAGGGGCTACCGGGGAGCTGTTTTTT
NA | once | TRBJ1-1 | TRBV10-2 | CASLASMNTEAFF | TGCGCCAGCTTGGCCAGCATGAACACTGAAGCTTTCTTT
TRBD1 | NA | TRBJ1-5 | TRBV9 | CASSSGTGGNQPQHF | TGTGCCAGCAGCTCAGGGACAGGGGGCAATCAGCCCCAGCATTTT
TRBD1 | NA | TRBJ1-4 | TRBV5-1 | CASSLRFVEGAPNEKLFF | TGCGCCAGCAGCTTGCGATTCGTGGAGGGGGCACCTAATGAAAAACTGTTTTTT
NA | once | TRBJ2-3 | TRBV5-6 | CASSFRLPFTDTQYF | TGTGCCAGCAGCTTTCGACTACCGTTCACAGATACGCAGTATTTT
TRBD2 | NA | TRBJ2-1 | TRBV7-3 | CASSLSLAGGNEQFF | TGTGCCAGCAGCTTAAGTCTAGCGGGGGGAAATGAGCAGTTCTTC
TRBD1 | NA | TRBJ2-7 | TRBV6-6 | CASRTYRGPYEQYF | TGTGCCAGCAGGACCTACAGGGGGCCATACGAGCAGTACTTC
NA | NA | TRBJ1-1 | TRBV5-4 | CASSAGGTYTEAFF | TGTGCCAGCAGCGCGGGGGGGACGTACACTGAAGCTTTCTTT
NA | once | TRBJ2-5 | TRBV6-1 | CASRRETQYF | TGTGCCAGCCGGCGGGAGACCCAGTACTTC
NA | NA | TRBJ1-6 | TRBV7-9 | CASSLDVRNSPLHF | TGTGCCAGCAGCCTGGACGTCCGGAATTCACCCCTCCACTTT
NA | NA | TRBJ2-5 | TRBV9 | CASSPRTAVGTQYF | TGTGCCAGCAGCCCACGGACTGCCGTAGGGACCCAGTACTTC
TRBD1 | NA | TRBJ1-4 | TRBV5-6 | CASSHGQGTATNEKLFF | TGTGCCAGCAGCCACGGACAGGGGACTGCAACTAATGAAAAACTGTTTTTT